The clone carrying this TCR beta chain occurred many times. TCRdb recomputed calls from the RT-PCR reads with MiXCR, one row per CDR3 protein. The repertoire holds about 570,000 distinct CDR3 sequences, with approximately 11% as singletons. The sample is drawn from a study of response to subunit inactivated influenza vaccine. V was clipped by 0 bases and J by 4 bases, with 9 bases between them. Germline V CDR1 and CDR2: SGHVS, FQNEAQ. This CDR3 is built from 15 residues. A further study also used this sample, focusing on T cells expressing NK-cell markers. That paper states: Production of TCR beta cDNA relied on 5'RACE template switching with UMIs. Cells sorted as CD3+CD56+NKG2C+, CD3+CD56+NKG2C- and CD3+CD56-NKG2C+ T cells supplied the TCR beta repertoires. With respect to HCMV, seven of the eight sequenced donors were seropositive, and one was seronegative.

The receptor was isolated from a man between 45 and 60 years old who received an inactivated influenza vaccine. Sequenced material: PBMCs from blood, taken on the day of vaccination. This rearrangement joins TRBV7-8 to TRBJ2-2; no firm D call. CDR3: CASSLAMPPTGELFF. The CDR3 bases are TGTGCCAGCAGCTTAGCGATGCCACCCACCGGGGAGCTGTTTTTT. Complete variable domain (other parts from reference TRBV7-8 and TRBJ2-2): GAGVSQSPRYKVAKRGQDVALRCDPISGHVSLFWYQQALGQGPEFLTYFQNEAQLDKSGLPSDRFFAERPEGSVSTLKIQRTQQEDSAVYLCASSLAMPPTGELFFGEGSRLTVL.